This TCR beta chain was profiled in a study of blood T cell repertoires in COVID-19 (dated by TCRdb to the early 2020s). With regard to the full study: The collaborator samples originated in the United States, Italy and Spain and spanned the acute and convalescent phases of COVID-19. HLA class I and class II types, where available, came from metadata supplied by the sample provider rather than from assay-based typing. The prospective study material was composed of cDNA or gDNA derived from T cells, B-cell-depleted T cells, or PBMCs. The repertoires were made available in a free public database intended to serve as a resource for research on the immune response to SARS-CoV-2. Deeply sampled blood TCRbeta repertoires from subjects exposed to, actively infected with, or recovered from COVID-19 were included in the dataset. Samples were obtained from the ongoing ImmuneRACE study (first 160 participants) and from about 1,300 subjects provided by 6 global collaborators. The sample metadata nearly always contained a de-identified subject ID, COVID-19 status, age in years and sex. Broad study findings and their caveats: Clinical and demographic metadata were provided uncurated, with the amount varying by source and participant.

Whole blood was collected in K2EDTA tubes by collaborating institutions according to the institutions' own protocols. For TCRbeta analysis, collaborator samples were shipped as frozen whole blood, as isolated PBMCs, or as DNA extracted from either sample type. CDR1 and CDR2, per the germline V gene, are SGHVS and FNYEAQ. CDR3 length: 14 amino acids, cysteine to phenylalanine. Of all the DNA, just the CDR3 is kept, 42 bases in frame from base 1. For this chain, trimming is 8 bases at the V end and 4 bases at the J end, and the number of junction bases without a gene match is 3. About this clone itself: Its cognate antigen has yet to be identified. No base quality values were provided; no much bigger clone lies one nucleotide off.

The immunoSEQ Assay, a bias-controlled multiplex PCR, was used to amplify TCRbeta CDR3 regions from genomic DNA. As for the original processing: The number of nucleated cells in each sample was estimated by amplification of reference gene primers within the assay. To quantify the absolute abundance of each unique TCRbeta CDR3 rearrangement, sequence reads were collapsed and filtered. For each sample, productive Simpson clonality was calculated as the square root of Simpson's diversity index over productive rearrangements. TCRdb stores this immuneACCESS table with in-frame sequences only. Part of the clones is absent; in the studies checked, under half of the shortfall reflects unresolved V genes, and no reason is known for the rest. That table supplies the V and J calls and clone size; D and trimming were determined from the DNA. The sample yields under 75,000 clones; 80% to 90% were counted once. 9.5% to 13% of the sample comes from the top ten.

The origin of this receptor is a woman aged 18-29 years with acute or convalescent COVID-19. This sequence uses TRBV7-6 and TRBJ2-1; 12 bases in between match TRBD2. The sample comprised peripheral blood. The CDR3 reads CASGTSGFYNEQFF. The nucleotides are TGTGCCAGCGGGACTAGCGGGTTTTACAATGAGCAGTTCTTC.